The 12 T cell receptor beta chains below were found in one sample sequenced in a study of blood T cell repertoires in COVID-19. Sequencing was performed with immunoSEQ multiplex PCR; in TCRdb, only in-frame clones are kept and a portion is missing. The sample contains about 220,000 clones, roughly 87% of which appear only once. The sequenced sample consisted of PBMCs or T cells enriched from blood (not recorded which). Receptors were obtained from a woman between 25 and 40 years old with acute COVID-19.

In its sample, this clone was seen a few times. The chain uses TRBV7-9 and TRBJ2-2, with 9 bases that match TRBD2. Per the germline V gene, CDR1 is SEHNR and CDR2 is FQNEAQ (reference sequence). This CDR3 contains 17 residues. Trimming cost V 2 bases and J 3 bases; bases outside gene matches: 7. CDR3 residues: CASSLITSGPYTGELFF. CDR3 nucleotides: TGTGCCAGCAGCTTAATTACTAGCGGGCCCTACACCGGGGAGCTGTTTTTT.

CDR3 protein: CASSVDRVGEQYF. The CDR3 nucleotides read TGTGCCAGCAGCGTAGACAGGGTAGGCGAGCAGTACTTC. This chain uses TRBV9 with TRBJ2-7; D possibly corresponds to TRBD1 (6 bases). Germline loops: CDR1 SGDLS, CDR2 YYNGEE. Trimming left V 0 bases short and J 6 bases short, with 10 bases between. This CDR3 has 13 amino acids.

The chain couples TRBV5-1 to TRBJ2-7, with D perhaps matching TRBD2 (6 bases). This CDR3 is 17 amino acids long. Trimming pared 7 bases from V and 0 bases from J, leaving 23 bases between. The germline CDR1 and CDR2 sequences are SGHRS and YFSETQ. The CDR3 DNA reads as TGCGCCAGCCGTATCCCTCTTGCGGGGCCAAGCTCCTACGAGCAGTACTTC. It codes for CASRIPLAGPSSYEQYF.

The V call is TRBV6-5, the J call TRBJ2-1; 8 nucleotides match TRBD1. The CDR3 extends over 15 amino acids. Trimming took 6 bases from V and 5 from J; bases not matched to a gene: 9. Germline CDR1 and CDR2: MNHEY and SVGAGI. CDR3 nucleotides: TGTGCCAGCAGCGGCCGACAGGGGTCCCACAATGAGCAGTTCTTC. Translated: CASSGRQGSHNEQFF.

J is TRBJ2-7 and V is TRBV5-1; TRBD2 might be the D (6 bases). V was shortened by 2 bases and J by 5 bases, with 17 bases between the two germline ends. The CDR3 totals 15 residues. In germline, CDR1 is SGHRS, CDR2 YFSETQ. In nucleotides, the CDR3 is TGCGCCAGCAGCTTAACGGGAAGAGGCGGGAACGAGCAGTACTTC. This gives the protein CASSLTGRGGNEQYF. The full variable domain, with the rest looked up from reference TRBV5-1 and TRBJ2-7, is KAGVTQTPRYLIKTRGQQVTLSCSPISGHRSVSWYQQTPGQGLQFLFEYFSETQRNKGNFPGRFSGRQFSNSRSEMNVSTLELGDSALYLCASSLTGRGGNEQYFGPGTRLTVT.

This clone was observed a handful of times. V is TRBV11-2 and J is TRBJ1-4, with 8 bases aligning to TRBD1. Germline assignment: CDR1 SGHAT and CDR2 FQNNGV. The V segment lost 4 bases and the J segment 7 bases; nucleotides outside the gene matches: 8. CDR3 length equals 15 residues. This CDR3 is CASSSLRGLSEKLFF. The CDR3 DNA sequence: TGTGCCAGCAGCTCCCTCAGGGGGCTGTCTGAAAAACTGTTTTTT.

The chain uses TRBV18 and TRBJ1-1; 9 bases are shared with TRBD1. The CDR3 is 15 amino acids. Germline V lookup: CDR1 KGHSH, CDR2 LQKENI. With V trimmed by 3 bases and J by 4 bases, 6 bases remained unmatched. Here the CDR3 reads CASSPWTGDSTEAFF. The CDR3 nucleotides are TGTGCCAGCTCACCTTGGACAGGGGATTCCACTGAAGCTTTCTTT.

On this clone itself: Distinct nucleotide sequences in the sample also encode this CDR3. This rearrangement joins TRBV12-3 or TRBV12-4 to TRBJ1-1; TRBD1 matches at 9 bases. The CDR3 sequence is 13 residues long. Trimming cost V 6 bases and J 5 bases; bases outside gene matches: 4. CDR3 residues: CASSPGTGTEAFF. The CDR3 DNA is TGTGCCAGCAGCCCCGGGACAGGGACTGAAGCTTTCTTT.

The chain couples TRBV9 to TRBJ2-7; weak D call: TRBD2 (7 bases). Germline V CDR1 and CDR2: SGDLS, YYNGEE. The CDR3 is made up of 15 amino acids. Trimming removed 3 bases from V and 2 bases from J, with 15 bases in between. DNA of the CDR3: TGTGCCAGCAGCGGCTGGGGGGGGGCCACCTACGAGCAGTACTTC. Protein sequence: CASSGWGGATYEQYF.

This sequence joins TRBV11-2 and TRBJ1-5, with 7 positions matching TRBD1. Germline V gene sequence: CDR1 SGHAT, CDR2 FQNNGV. This CDR3 contains 14 residues. The ends lost 5 bases at V and 7 bases at J; junction bases unmatched: 8. The CDR3 reads CASSTNRGGQPQHF. For the CDR3, the DNA is TGTGCCAGCAGCACCAACAGGGGAGGACAGCCCCAGCATTTT.

V is TRBV6-4 and J is TRBJ2-2; D may be TRBD2 (5 bases). Per germline, CDR1 MRHNA and CDR2 SNTAGT. Trimming stripped 2 bases from V and 6 bases from J, with 10 bases between. The CDR3 sequence is 14 residues long. The CDR3 nucleotides read TGTGCCAGCAGTGACCCGACTACGGCCGGGGAGCTGTTTTTT. Its translation: CASSDPTTAGELFF.

This sequence joins TRBV27 and TRBJ1-3; D is uncertain. The CDR3 has 15 amino acids. CDR1 MNHEY and CDR2 SMNVEV come from the germline V gene (reference sequence). Deletions cut 3 bases from V and 4 bases from J, with 13 bases between. CDR3 sequence reads: CASSLTREAGNTIYF. CDR3 DNA: TGTGCCAGCAGTTTGACGAGGGAGGCCGGAAACACCATATATTTT.